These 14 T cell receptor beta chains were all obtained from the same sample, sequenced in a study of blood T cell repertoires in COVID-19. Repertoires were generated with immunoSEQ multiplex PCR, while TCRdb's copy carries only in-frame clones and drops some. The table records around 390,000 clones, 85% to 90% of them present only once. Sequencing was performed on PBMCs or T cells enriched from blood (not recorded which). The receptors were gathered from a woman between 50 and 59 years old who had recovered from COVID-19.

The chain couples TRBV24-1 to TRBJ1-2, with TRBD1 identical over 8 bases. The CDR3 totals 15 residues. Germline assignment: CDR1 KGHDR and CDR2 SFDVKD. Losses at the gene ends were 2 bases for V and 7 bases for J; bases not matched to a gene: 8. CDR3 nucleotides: TGTGCCACCAGTGATTCAAGACAGGGGCTAGGTGGCTACACCTTC. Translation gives CATSDSRQGLGGYTF.

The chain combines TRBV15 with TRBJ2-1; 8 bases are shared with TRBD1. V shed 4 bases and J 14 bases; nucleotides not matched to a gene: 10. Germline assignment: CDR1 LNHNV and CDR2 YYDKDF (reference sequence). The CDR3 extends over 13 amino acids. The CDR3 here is CATSTELPGQEFF. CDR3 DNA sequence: TGTGCCACCAGCACCGAACTACCGGGACAGGAGTTCTTC.

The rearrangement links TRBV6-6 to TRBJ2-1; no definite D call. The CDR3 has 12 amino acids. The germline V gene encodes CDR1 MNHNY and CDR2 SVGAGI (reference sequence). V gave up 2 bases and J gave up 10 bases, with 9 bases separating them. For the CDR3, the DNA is TGTGCCAGCAGTTACCTGGCGGCGGAGCAGTTCTTC. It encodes CASSYLAAEQFF.

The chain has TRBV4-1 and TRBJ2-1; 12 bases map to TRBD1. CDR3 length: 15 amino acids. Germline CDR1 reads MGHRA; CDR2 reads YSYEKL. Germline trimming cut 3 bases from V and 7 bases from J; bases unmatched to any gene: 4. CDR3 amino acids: CASSHGTGGWNEQFF. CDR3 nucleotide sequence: TGCGCCAGCAGCCATGGGACAGGGGGCTGGAATGAGCAGTTCTTC.

The DNA for the CDR3 is TGTGCCAGCAGCCCCCTCGGGGGGTTTAATAACGAGCAGTACTTC. Its protein is CASSPLGGFNNEQYF. The chain joins TRBV7-3 to TRBJ2-7; the match to TRBD2 covers 7 bases. The CDR3 sequence is 15 residues long. Losses at the gene ends were 5 bases for V and 5 bases for J; bases not matched to a gene: 12. Germline-derived CDR1 and CDR2 are SGHTA and FQGTGA.

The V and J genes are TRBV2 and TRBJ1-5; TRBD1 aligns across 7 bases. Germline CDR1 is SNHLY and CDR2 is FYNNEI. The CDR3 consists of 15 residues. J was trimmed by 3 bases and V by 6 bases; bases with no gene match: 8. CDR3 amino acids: CASSLSGTDNQPQHF. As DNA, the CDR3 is TGTGCCAGCAGCTTATCCGGGACAGACAATCAGCCCCAGCATTTT.

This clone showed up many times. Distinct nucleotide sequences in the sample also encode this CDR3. The DNA of the CDR3 is TGTGCCAGCAGCTTAGGTCTAGCGGGGGGCAATGAGCAGTTCTTC. It is translated as CASSLGLAGGNEQFF. The chain couples TRBV7-2 to TRBJ2-1; TRBD2 agrees at 11 bases. The CDR3 loop spans 15 amino acids. Germline values: CDR1 SGHTA, CDR2 FQGNSA. The V gene end was trimmed by 1 base and the J gene end by 6 bases; junction bases not matched to a gene: 2.

CDR3 protein: CASSQVGGDEQYF. The CDR3, as DNA: TGCGCCAGCAGCCAAGTTGGGGGGGACGAGCAGTACTTC. The V call is TRBV4-1, the J call TRBJ2-7; 7 positions match TRBD2. Per germline, CDR1 MGHRA and CDR2 YSYEKL. CDR3 length: 13 residues. V lost 1 base to trimming and J lost 5 bases; unmatched junction nucleotides: 2.

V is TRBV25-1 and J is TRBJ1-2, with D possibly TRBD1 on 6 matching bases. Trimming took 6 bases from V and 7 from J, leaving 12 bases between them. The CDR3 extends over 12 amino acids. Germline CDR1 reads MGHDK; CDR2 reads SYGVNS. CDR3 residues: CASSSGAFGYTF. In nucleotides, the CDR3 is TGTGCCAGCAGCTCAGGGGCCTTTGGCTACACCTTC.

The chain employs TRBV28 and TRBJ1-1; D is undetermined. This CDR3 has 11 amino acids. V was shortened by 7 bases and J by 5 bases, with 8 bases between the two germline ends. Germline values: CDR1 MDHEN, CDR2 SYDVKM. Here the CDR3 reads CASIVQTEAFF. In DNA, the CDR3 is TGTGCCAGCATTGTGCAGACTGAAGCTTTCTTT.

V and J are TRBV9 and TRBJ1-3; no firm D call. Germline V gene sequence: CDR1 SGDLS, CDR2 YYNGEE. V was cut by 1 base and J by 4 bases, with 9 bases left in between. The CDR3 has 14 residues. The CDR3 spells CASSVSLSGNTIYF. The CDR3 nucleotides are TGTGCCAGCAGCGTATCCCTCTCCGGAAACACCATATATTTT.

The CDR3 loop is CASSTGQFSGNTIYF. Here the CDR3 DNA reads TGTGCCAGTAGTACGGGACAGTTCTCTGGAAACACCATATATTTT. The chain has TRBV19 and TRBJ1-3; 7 nucleotides align to TRBD1. CDR1 LNHDA and CDR2 SQIVND come from the germline V gene (reference sequence). The CDR3 has 15 amino acids. Trimming at V came to 4 bases and at J to 0 bases, leaving 3 bases not matched to a gene.

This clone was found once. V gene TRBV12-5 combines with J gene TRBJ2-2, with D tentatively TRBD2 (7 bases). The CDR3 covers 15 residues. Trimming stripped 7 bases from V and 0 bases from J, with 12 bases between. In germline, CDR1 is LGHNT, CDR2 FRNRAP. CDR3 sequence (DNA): TGTGCTAGTGCCTACGGGGGGCCGAACACCGGGGAGCTGTTTTTT. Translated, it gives CASAYGGPNTGELFF.

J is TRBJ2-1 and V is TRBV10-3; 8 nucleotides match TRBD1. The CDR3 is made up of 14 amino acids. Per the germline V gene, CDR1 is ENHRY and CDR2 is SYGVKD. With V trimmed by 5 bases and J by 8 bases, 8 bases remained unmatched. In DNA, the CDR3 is TGTGCCATCAGTATGGACAGGGTCACCTATGAGCAGTTCTTC. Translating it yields CAISMDRVTYEQFF.